This entry describes one T cell receptor beta chain. This clonotype was observed at least ten times. This receptor's antigen is unknown. No per-base quality is available; no much larger clone lies one base away. Preparation of the library involved 5' RACE. TCRdb records Illumina HiSeq 2000 as the sequencer. A universal primer binding site was introduced by template switching, and a unique molecular identifier was present in the final cDNA, enabling accurate counting of TCR cDNA molecules. Specific primers in the conserved constant-segment region were used to synthesize first-strand cDNA for TCR alpha and beta chains. Each cDNA library was double barcoded, with a SMART-Mk sample barcode plus Illumina barcodes, to control for contamination. TruSeq adapter sequences along with Illumina sample barcodes were introduced in two successive PCR steps. TCR alpha and beta cDNA libraries were sequenced on the Illumina HiSeq platform with custom primers. In the authors' own workflow: Unique molecular identifiers were extracted from raw reads with MiGEC, and CDR3 positions were determined with MiXCR. Recombination models were inferred per individual with the repgenHMM and IGoR tools using an EM algorithm. Shared clonotypes were analyzed with the tcR package in R, and sharing was normalized by the product of cloneset sizes. Out-of-frame nonproductive sequences were analyzed to study raw recombination free of thymic and clonal selection effects. TCRdb passed the public sequencing reads through fastp at Q25 and MiXCR, retaining productive beta sequences. CDR3 protein sequences are deduplicated, and each keeps its most common genes and DNA. These V and J calls are TCRdb output, not the study's own analysis. A total of approximately 590,000 distinct CDR3 sequences appear in this sample, over 8.5% of them only once. Under 3% of the sample is held by the ten biggest clonotypes.

The data were taken from a study of identical twins (dated by TCRdb to between 2015 and 2016). Regarding the study in general: TCR alpha and beta repertoires from monozygotic twins, unrelated adults of various ages and cord blood were deep-sequenced to test whether fetal clonotypes persist. Replicate twin experiments were performed at different times using different library preparation protocols to rule out contamination.

Every donor was a healthy Caucasian. Three pairs of female monozygotic twins, all aged about 18 to 29 years, made up the twin cohort. RNA for TCR libraries was isolated from peripheral blood mononuclear cells. Paper-wide results and their limitations: Because the same donors could not be followed over many years, the conclusions depended on cross-sectional statistical analysis. Compared with coincidental sharing between unrelated individuals, out-of-frame TCR alpha sequences shared between twins showed an excess of sequences with low generation probability. In monozygotic twins, out-of-frame TCR alpha sharing was systematically underestimated by recombination models, although the models agreed with sharing between unrelated individuals. Abundant cord blood beta clonotypes had fewer insertions, young adult naive repertoires showed a similar but weaker trend, and memory repertoires showed no such trend. The excess sharing between twins in beta out-of-frame sequences was weaker because fewer shared sequences reduced the signal-to-noise ratio. Zero-insertion analyses could be partly confounded by invariant T cells such as MAIT and iNKT, though diverse VJ usage argued against such confounding for most clonotypes.

Spanning cysteine to phenylalanine, the CDR3 consists of 16 amino acids. Here the CDR3 DNA is all that survives: 48 bases in frame from base 1. V loses 4 bases, J loses 0 bases, and the germline ends lie 14 bases apart. This same sample was also part of a study on yellow fever vaccine responses in identical twins. Looking at the second paper: According to the authors, the vaccine-induced T cell response in identical twins seemed to be partly convergent and partly specific to each individual. In identical twins, the study followed T cell clones that responded to the vaccine with precision.

The sample taken for sequencing was PBMCs. The receptor comes from a woman aged 18-35 years in good health. The sequence links TRBV12-3 or TRBV12-4 to TRBJ2-3, with the D gene not clear enough to name. The DNA sequence is as follows: TGTGCCAGCAGTTCTCCTCGACTCCATAGCACAGATACGCAGTATTTT. Protein translation: CASSSPRLHSTDTQYF.